What follows describes a single TCR beta chain. Its cognate antigen is unknown. PCR was performed using 60 Vbeta and 13 Jbeta primers. The data were produced by immunoSEQ multiplex PCR, yet TCRdb's version contains in-frame clones alone and is incomplete. The sample holds under 200,000 clones, 73% seen once. Each of the donors was a healthy bone marrow donor. The data originate from a study of cytomegalovirus exposure and HLA in healthy donors. The CDR3 covers 16 residues. Germline CDR1 and CDR2: LNHDA and SQIVND (reference sequence). The V gene end was trimmed by 6 bases and the J gene end by 8 bases; junction bases not matched to a gene: 12. Overall study findings and caveats: In a later analysis, donors in an Asian-associated ancestry cluster reportedly had fewer N-insertions in productive TCRs than the cohort mean.

This TCR came from a woman aged 18-29 years in good health and CMV-seropositive. The material sequenced was PBMCs. The chain combines TRBV19 with TRBJ1-6; 8 nucleotides align to TRBD1. CDR3 DNA: TGTGCCAGTAGGACTTCCGGGACAGGTCTTTATTCACCCCTCCACTTT. Residues: CASRTSGTGLYSPLHF.